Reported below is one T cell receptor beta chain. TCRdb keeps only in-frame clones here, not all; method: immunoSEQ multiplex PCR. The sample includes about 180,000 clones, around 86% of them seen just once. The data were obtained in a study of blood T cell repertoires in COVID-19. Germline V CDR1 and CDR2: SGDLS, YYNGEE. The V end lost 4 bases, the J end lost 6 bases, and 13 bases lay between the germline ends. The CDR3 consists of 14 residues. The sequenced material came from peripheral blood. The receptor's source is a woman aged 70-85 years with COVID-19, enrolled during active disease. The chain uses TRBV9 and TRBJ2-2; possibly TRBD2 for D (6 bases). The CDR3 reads CASSRLGSAGELFF. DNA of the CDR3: TGTGCCAGCAGCCGACTAGGGTCGGCCGGGGAGCTGTTTTTT.